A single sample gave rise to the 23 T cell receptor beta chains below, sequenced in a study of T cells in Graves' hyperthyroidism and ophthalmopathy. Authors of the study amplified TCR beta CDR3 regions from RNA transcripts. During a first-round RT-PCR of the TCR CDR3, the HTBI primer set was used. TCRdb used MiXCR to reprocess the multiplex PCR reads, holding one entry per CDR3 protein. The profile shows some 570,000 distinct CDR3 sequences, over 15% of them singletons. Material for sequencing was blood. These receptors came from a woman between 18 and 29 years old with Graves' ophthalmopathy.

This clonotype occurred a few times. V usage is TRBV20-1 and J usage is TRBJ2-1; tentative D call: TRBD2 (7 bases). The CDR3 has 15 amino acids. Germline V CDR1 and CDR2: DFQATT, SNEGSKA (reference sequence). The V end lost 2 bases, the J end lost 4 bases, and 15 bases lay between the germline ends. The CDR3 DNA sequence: TGCAGTGCTAGACCCAGAGGGGGGGTTTACAATGAGCAGTTCTTC. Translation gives CSARPRGGVYNEQFF.

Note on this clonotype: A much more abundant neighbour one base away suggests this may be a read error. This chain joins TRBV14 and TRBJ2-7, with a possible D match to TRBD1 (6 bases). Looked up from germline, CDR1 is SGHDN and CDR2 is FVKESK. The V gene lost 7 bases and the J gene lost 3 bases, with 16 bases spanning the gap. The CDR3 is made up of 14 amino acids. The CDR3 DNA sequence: TGTGCCAGCACCCTACAGGGCGGAGGCTACGAGCAGTACTTC. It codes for CASTLQGGGYEQYF.

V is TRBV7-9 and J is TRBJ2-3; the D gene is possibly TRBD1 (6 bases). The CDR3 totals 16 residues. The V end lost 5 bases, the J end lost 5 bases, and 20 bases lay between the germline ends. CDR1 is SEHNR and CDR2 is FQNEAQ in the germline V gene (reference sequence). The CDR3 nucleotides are TGTGCCAGCAGCGCATCAGGGGCCGGGCAGGGAGATACGCAGTATTTT. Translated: CASSASGAGQGDTQYF.

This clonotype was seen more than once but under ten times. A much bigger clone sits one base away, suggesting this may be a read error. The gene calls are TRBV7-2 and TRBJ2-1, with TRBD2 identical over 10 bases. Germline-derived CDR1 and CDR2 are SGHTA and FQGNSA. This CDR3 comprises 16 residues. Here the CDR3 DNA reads TGTGCCGGCAGCTGGCTAGCGGGAGCGGCCTACAATGAGCAGTTCTTC. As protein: CAGSWLAGAAYNEQFF. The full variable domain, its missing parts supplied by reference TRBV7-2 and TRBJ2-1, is GAGVSQSPSNKVTEKGKDVELRCDPISGHTALYWYRQSLGQGLEFLIYFQGNSAPDKSGLPSDRFSAERTGGSVSTLTIQRTQQEDSAVYLCAGSWLAGAAYNEQFFGPGTRLTVL.

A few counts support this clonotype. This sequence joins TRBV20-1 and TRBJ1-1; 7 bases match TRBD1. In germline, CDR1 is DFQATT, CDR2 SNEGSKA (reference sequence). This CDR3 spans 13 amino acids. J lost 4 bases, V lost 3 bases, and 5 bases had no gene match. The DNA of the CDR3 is TGCAGTGCTAGGGGACAGATTGGCACTGAAGCTTTCTTT. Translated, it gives CSARGQIGTEAFF.

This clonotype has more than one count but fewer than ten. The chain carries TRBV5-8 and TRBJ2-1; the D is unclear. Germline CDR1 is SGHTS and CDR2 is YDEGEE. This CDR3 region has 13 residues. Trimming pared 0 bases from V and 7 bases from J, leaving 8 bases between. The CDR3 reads CASSLEWSNEQFF. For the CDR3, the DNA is TGTGCCAGCAGCTTGGAGTGGTCGAATGAGCAGTTCTTC.

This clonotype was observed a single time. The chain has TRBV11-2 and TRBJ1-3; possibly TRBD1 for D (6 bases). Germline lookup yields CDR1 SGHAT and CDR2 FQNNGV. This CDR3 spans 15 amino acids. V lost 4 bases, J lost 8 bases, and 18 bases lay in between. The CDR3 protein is CASSSVLGGRDTIYF. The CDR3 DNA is TGTGCCAGCAGCTCCGTTTTGGGGGGCCGGGACACCATATATTTT.

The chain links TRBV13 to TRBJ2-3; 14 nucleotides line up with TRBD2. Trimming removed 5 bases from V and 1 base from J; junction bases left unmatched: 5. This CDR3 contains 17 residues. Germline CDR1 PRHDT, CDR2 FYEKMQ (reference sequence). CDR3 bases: TGTGCCAGCAGCACAACGACTAGCGGGGGGGGCACAGATACGCAGTATTTT. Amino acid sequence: CASSTTTSGGGTDTQYF.

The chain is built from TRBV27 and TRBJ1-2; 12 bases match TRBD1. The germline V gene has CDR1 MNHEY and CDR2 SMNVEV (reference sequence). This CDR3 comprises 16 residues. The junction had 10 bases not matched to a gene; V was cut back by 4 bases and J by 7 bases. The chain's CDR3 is CASSYRDRGRVSGYTF. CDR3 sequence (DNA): TGTGCCAGCAGTTACCGGGACAGGGGGCGCGTCTCTGGCTACACCTTC.

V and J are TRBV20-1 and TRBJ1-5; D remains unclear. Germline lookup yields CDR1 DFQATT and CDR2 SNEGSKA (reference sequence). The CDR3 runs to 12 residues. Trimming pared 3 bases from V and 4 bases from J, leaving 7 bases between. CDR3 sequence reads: CSASSGNQPQHF. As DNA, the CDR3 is TGCAGTGCTAGTTCGGGAAATCAGCCCCAGCATTTT.

CDR3 coding DNA: TGTGCCAGCACCTACGGGGGCGGGGAGCTGTTTTTT. This encodes CASTYGGGELFF. This chain links TRBV6-1 with TRBJ2-2; tentative D call: TRBD2 (6 bases). Deletions cut 7 bases from V and 7 bases from J, with 10 bases between. Germline assignment: CDR1 MNHNS and CDR2 SASEGT. The CDR3 contains 12 residues.

The chain's CDR3 is CASSRRTNEPEKLFF. The CDR3 region has the DNA TGTGCCAGCAGCCGCCGCACGAACGAACCTGAAAAACTGTTTTTT. The chain is built from TRBV6-2 or TRBV6-3 and TRBJ1-4; no firm D call. Trimming took 6 bases from V and 7 from J, leaving 18 bases between them. Germline assignment: CDR1 MNHEY and CDR2 SVGEGT. The CDR3 length is 15 residues.

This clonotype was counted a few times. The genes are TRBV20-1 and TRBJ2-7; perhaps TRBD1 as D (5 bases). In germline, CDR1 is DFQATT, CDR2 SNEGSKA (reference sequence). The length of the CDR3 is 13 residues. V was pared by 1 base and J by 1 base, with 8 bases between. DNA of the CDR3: TGCAGTGCTAGAGCAGACAGTTCCTACGAGCAGTACTTC. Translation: CSARADSSYEQYF.

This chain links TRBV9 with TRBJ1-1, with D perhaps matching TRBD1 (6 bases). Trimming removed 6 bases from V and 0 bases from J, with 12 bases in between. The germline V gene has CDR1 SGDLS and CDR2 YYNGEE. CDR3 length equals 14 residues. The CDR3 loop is CASTRGGLNTEAFF. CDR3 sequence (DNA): TGTGCCAGCACCCGAGGGGGGTTGAACACTGAAGCTTTCTTT.

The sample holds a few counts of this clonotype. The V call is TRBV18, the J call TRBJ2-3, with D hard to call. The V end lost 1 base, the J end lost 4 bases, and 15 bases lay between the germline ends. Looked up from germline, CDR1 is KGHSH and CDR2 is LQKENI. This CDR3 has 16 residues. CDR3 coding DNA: TGTGCCAGCTCACCACGGGTAGAGATAGTGGCAGATACGCAGTATTTT. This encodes CASSPRVEIVADTQYF.

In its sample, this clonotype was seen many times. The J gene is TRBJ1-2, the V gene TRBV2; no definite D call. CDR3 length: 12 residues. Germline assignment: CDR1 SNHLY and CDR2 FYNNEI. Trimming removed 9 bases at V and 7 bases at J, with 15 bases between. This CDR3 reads CARREREPGYTF. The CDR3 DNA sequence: TGTGCCAGGCGGGAACGGGAGCCTGGCTACACCTTC.

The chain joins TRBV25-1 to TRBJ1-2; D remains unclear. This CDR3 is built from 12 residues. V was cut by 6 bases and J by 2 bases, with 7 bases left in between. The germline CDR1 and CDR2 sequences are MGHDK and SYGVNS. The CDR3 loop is CASRYGNYGYTF. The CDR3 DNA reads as TGTGCCAGCAGGTACGGGAACTATGGCTACACCTTC.

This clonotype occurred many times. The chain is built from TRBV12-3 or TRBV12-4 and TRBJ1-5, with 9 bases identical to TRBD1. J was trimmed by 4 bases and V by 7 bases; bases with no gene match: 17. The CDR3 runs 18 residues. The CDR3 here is CASKKGQGWGEANQPQHF. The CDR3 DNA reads TGTGCCAGCAAGAAGGGACAGGGCTGGGGAGAAGCAAATCAGCCCCAGCATTTT.

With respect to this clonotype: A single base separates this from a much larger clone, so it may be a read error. The CDR3 nucleotides read TGTGCCAGCAGCAATGGATTAGGTGACAGGGGAATCCCCTACGAGCAGTACTTC. It encodes CASSNGLGDRGIPYEQYF. The V gene is TRBV7-2, the J gene TRBJ2-7, with 8 bases identical to TRBD1. With V trimmed by 5 bases and J by 2 bases, 17 bases remained unmatched. Germline assignment: CDR1 SGHTA and CDR2 FQGNSA. The CDR3 is 18 residues long.

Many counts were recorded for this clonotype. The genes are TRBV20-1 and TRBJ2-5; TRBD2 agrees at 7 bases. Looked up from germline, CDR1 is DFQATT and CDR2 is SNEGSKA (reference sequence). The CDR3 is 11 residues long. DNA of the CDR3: TGCAGGAGCGGGGAACAAGAGACCCAGTACTTC. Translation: CRSGEQETQYF.

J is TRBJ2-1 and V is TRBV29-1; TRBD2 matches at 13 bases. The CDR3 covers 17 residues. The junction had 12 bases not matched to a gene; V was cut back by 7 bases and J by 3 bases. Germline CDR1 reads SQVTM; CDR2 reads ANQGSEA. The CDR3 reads CSGVGLAGAPGYNEQFF. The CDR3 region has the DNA TGCAGCGGGGTAGGACTAGCGGGGGCCCCAGGCTACAATGAGCAGTTCTTC.

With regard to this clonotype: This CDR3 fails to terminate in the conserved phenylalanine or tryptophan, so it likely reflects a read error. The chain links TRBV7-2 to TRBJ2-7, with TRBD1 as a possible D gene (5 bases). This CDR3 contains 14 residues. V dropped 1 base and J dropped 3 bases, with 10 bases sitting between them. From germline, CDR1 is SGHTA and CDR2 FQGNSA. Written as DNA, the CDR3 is TGTGCCAGCAGCTTAGATTACAGGCGCTACGAGCAGTACTAC. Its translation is CASSLDYRRYEQYY.

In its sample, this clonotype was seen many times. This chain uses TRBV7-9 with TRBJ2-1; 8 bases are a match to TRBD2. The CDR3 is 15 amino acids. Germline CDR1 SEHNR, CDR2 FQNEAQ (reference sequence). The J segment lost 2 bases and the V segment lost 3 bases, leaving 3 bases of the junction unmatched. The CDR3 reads CASSLVGGAYNEQFF. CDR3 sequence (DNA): TGTGCCAGCAGCTTGGTCGGGGGGGCCTACAATGAGCAGTTCTTC.